This is a list of T cell receptor beta chains from one sample in a study of CD8 T cells in Susac syndrome. TCRdb analysed the immunoSEQ multiplex PCR reads with MiXCR anew, one entry per CDR3 protein. In the table there are 250,000 or so distinct CDR3 sequences, 93% of which are singletons. The source material was CD4+ T cells from PBMCs. The receptors come from a human donor with multiple sclerosis. Both conserved end residues are part of each CDR3.

TRBV9	TRBJ2-1	CASTVGGSTSYNEQFF
TRBV29-1	TRBJ1-1	CSVQSGGGTEAFF
TRBV30	TRBJ2-3	CAWTQTGLGDTQYF
TRBV5-1	TRBJ2-1	CASSLDGGSSYNEQFF
TRBV5-4	TRBJ1-2	CASTLTGVRGYTF
TRBV10-2	TRBJ2-7	CASSDTYEQYF
TRBV3-1	TRBJ1-2	CASSQEGGQVQLGYTF
TRBV7-3	TRBJ2-3	CASSTGLAGDSDTQYF
TRBV5-1	TRBJ2-3	CASSLTGVADTQYF
TRBV25-1	TRBJ2-3	CASSRRAVGTDTQYF
TRBV14	TRBJ2-3	CASSHILGGERTDTQYF
TRBV7-9	TRBJ2-6	CASSPGHTSGANVLTF
TRBV12-3/TRBV12-4	TRBJ1-5	CASSGTYRGNQPQHF
TRBV19	TRBJ2-5	CASNQRPQETQYF
TRBV19	TRBJ2-1	CASSPHPTRRRSSYNEQFF
TRBV19	TRBJ1-5	CASSIPRGSNQPQHF
TRBV4-1	TRBJ1-4	CASSQDRGRNEKLFF
TRBV29-1	TRBJ2-1	CSVDRNWNNEQFF
TRBV2	TRBJ2-2	CASSGQGAAGELFF
TRBV6-6	TRBJ1-2	CASSYERVYGYTF
TRBV7-7	TRBJ2-1	CASSLWVAGEDYNEQFF
TRBV27	TRBJ2-5	CASSSARGGRALETQYF
TRBV30	TRBJ1-1	CAWSVRRGEAFF
TRBV15	TRBJ2-2	CATSLPSGNGELFF
TRBV12-3/TRBV12-4	TRBJ2-5	CASSYSSNLDRVWETQYF
TRBV5-1	TRBJ1-2	CASSLVSGNYGYTF
TRBV20-1	TRBJ2-1	CSAEAGSYNEQFF
TRBV19	TRBJ2-3	CASSINPGQGNTDTQYF
TRBV18	TRBJ2-5	CASSPESGPQYF
TRBV6-6	TRBJ1-5	CASSTSGINQPQHF
TRBV20-1	TRBJ2-1	CSARDWRGQTNEQFF
TRBV20-1	TRBJ2-1	CSAPGLAGDNEQFF
TRBV7-6	TRBJ1-1	CASSSRPGEAFF
TRBV18	TRBJ2-5	CASSPRGQTQETQYF
TRBV6-2/TRBV6-3	TRBJ2-5	CASNDGGQETQYF
TRBV19	TRBJ2-2	CASSRDRENTGELFF
TRBV12-3/TRBV12-4	TRBJ1-5	CASTSFSNQPQHF
TRBV5-1	TRBJ1-2	CASSPEGGGYGYTF
TRBV6-5	TRBJ1-2	CASSRAATGAYGYTF
TRBV30	TRBJ1-2	CATTSGGYTF
TRBV12-3/TRBV12-4	TRBJ1-5	CASSLSFGTADNQPQHF
TRBV12-3/TRBV12-4	TRBJ2-7	CASSLAVGTEQYF
TRBV5-1	TRBJ1-2	CASSPGQGHYGYTF
TRBV29-1	TRBJ2-5	CSVARQGRRETQYF
TRBV11-2	TRBJ1-2	CASSGTGWSGYTF